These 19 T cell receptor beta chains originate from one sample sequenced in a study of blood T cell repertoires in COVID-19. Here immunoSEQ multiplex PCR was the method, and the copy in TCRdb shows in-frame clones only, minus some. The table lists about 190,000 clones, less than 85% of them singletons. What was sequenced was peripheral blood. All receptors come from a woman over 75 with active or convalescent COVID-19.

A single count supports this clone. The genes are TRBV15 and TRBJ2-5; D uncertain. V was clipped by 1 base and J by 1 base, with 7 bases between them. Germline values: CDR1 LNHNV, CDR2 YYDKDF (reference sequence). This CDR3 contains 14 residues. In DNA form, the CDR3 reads TGTGCCACCAGCAGAGGACGGAGCCAAGAGACCCAGTACTTC. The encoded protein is CATSRGRSQETQYF. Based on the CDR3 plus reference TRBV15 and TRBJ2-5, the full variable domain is DAMVIQNPRYQVTQFGKPVTLSCSQTLNHNVMYWYQQKSSQAPKLLFHYYDKDFNNEADTPDNFQSRRPNTSFCFLDIRSPGLGDTAMYLCATSRGRSQETQYFGPGTRLLVL.

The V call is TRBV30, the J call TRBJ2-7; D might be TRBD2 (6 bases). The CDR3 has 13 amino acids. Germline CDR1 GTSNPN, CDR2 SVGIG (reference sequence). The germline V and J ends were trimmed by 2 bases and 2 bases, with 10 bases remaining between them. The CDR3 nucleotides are TGTGCCTGGAGTAGCGGGCGAGCCTACGAGCAGTACTTC. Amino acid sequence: CAWSSGRAYEQYF.

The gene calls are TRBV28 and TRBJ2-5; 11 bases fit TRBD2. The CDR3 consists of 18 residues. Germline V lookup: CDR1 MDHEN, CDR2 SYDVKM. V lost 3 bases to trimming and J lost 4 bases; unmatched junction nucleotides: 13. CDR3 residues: CASSFGVLAGGGPETQYF. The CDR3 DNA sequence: TGTGCCAGCAGTTTTGGGGTCCTAGCGGGAGGAGGGCCAGAGACCCAGTACTTC.

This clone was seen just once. This CDR3 is CASRHQRTGLNTEAFF. Here the CDR3 DNA reads TGTGCCAGCAGACACCAAAGGACAGGATTGAACACTGAAGCTTTCTTT. The rearrangement uses TRBV6-6 and TRBJ1-1, with 7 bases identical to TRBD1. The CDR3 is 16 residues long. In germline, CDR1 is MNHNY, CDR2 SVGAGI (reference sequence). Trimming at V came to 6 bases and at J to 0 bases, leaving 10 bases not matched to a gene.

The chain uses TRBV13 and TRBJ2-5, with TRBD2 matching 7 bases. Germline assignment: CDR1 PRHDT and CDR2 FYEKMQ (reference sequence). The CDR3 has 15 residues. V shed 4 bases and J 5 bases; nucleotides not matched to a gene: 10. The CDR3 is CASSSTGTGGETQYF. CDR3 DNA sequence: TGTGCCAGCAGCTCCACCGGGACCGGGGGGGAGACCCAGTACTTC.

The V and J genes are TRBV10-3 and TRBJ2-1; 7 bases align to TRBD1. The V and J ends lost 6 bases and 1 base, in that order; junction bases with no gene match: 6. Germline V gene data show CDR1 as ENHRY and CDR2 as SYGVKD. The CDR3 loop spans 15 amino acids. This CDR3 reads CAIRGTDQSYNEQFF. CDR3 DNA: TGTGCCATCAGAGGGACAGACCAATCCTACAATGAGCAGTTCTTC.

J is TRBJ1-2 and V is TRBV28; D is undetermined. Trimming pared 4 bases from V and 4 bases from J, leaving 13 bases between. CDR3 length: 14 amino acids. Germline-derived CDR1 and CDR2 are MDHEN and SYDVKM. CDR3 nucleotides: TGTGCCAGCAGTTCCCCCCGGGGTTCCTATGGCTACACCTTC. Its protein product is CASSSPRGSYGYTF.

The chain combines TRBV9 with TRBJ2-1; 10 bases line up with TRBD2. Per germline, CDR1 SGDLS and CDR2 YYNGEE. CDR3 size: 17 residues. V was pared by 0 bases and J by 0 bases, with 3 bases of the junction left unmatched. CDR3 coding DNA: TGTGCCAGCAGCGTAGGGACTAGCGGCCTCTCCTACAATGAGCAGTTCTTC. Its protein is CASSVGTSGLSYNEQFF.

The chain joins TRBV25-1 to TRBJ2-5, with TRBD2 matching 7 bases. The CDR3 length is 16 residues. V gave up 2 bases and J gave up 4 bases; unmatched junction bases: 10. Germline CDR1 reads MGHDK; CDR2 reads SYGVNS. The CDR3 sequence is CASSEPRGGIAETQYF. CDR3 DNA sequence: TGTGCCAGCAGTGAACCCCGCGGGGGTATAGCAGAGACCCAGTACTTC.

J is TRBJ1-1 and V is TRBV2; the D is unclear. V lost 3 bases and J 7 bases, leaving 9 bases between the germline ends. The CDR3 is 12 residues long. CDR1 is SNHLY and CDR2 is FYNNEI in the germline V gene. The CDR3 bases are TGTGCCAGCAGTGAGAGATCGTATGAAGCTTTCTTT. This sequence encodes CASSERSYEAFF.

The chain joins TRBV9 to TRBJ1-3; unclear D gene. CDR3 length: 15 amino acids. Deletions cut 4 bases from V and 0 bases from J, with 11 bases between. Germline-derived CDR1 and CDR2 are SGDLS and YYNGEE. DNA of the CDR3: TGTGCCAGCAGCTCAGCGGGCGGCTCTGGAAACACCATATATTTT. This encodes CASSSAGGSGNTIYF.

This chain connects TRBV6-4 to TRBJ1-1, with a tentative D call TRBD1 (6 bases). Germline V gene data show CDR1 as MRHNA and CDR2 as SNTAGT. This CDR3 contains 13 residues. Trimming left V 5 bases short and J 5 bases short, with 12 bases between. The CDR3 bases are TGTGCCAGCAGTAGGACAGTGGGGACTGAAGCTTTCTTT. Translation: CASSRTVGTEAFF.

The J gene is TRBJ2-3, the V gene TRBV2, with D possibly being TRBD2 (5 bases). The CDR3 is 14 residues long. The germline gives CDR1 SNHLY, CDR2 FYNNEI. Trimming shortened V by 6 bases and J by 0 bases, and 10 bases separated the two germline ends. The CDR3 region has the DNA TGTGCCAGCAGAAGCGGAGCTAGCACAGATACGCAGTATTTT. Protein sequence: CASRSGASTDTQYF.

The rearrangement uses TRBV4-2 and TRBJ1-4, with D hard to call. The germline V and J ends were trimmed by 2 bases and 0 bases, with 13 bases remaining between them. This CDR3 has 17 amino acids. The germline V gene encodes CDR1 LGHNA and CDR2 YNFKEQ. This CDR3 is CASSQLPSGATNEKLFF. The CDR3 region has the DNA TGTGCCAGCAGCCAATTGCCTTCCGGAGCAACTAATGAAAAACTGTTTTTT.

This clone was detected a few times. The CDR3 spells CASSEREARNTGELFF. The CDR3 coding sequence is TGCGCCAGCAGTGAGCGGGAGGCCCGAAACACCGGGGAGCTGTTTTTT. The chain combines TRBV5-1 with TRBJ2-2; TRBD2 aligns across 9 bases. With V trimmed by 5 bases and J by 2 bases, 7 bases remained unmatched. The CDR3 has 16 amino acids. CDR1 and CDR2 from the germline V gene are SGHRS and YFSETQ. Based on the CDR3 plus reference TRBV5-1 and TRBJ2-2, the full variable domain is KAGVTQTPRYLIKTRGQQVTLSCSPISGHRSVSWYQQTPGQGLQFLFEYFSETQRNKGNFPGRFSGRQFSNSRSEMNVSTLELGDSALYLCASSEREARNTGELFFGEGSRLTVL.

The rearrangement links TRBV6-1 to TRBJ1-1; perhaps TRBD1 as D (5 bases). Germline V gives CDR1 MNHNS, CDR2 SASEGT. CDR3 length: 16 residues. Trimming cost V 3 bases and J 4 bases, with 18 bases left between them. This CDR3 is CASSERRVGAGTEAFF. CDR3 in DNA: TGTGCCAGCAGTGAGCGCAGGGTCGGCGCAGGCACTGAAGCTTTCTTT.

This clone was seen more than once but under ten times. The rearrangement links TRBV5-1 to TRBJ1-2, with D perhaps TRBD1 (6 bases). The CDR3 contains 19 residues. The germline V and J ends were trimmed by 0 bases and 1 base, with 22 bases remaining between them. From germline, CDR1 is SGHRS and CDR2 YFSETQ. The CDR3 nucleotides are TGCGCCAGCAGCTTGGATTGGGGTCGGACAGAACTAGATAACTATGGCTACACCTTC. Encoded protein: CASSLDWGRTELDNYGYTF. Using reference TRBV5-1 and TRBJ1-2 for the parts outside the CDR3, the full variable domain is KAGVTQTPRYLIKTRGQQVTLSCSPISGHRSVSWYQQTPGQGLQFLFEYFSETQRNKGNFPGRFSGRQFSNSRSEMNVSTLELGDSALYLCASSLDWGRTELDNYGYTFGSGTRLTVV.

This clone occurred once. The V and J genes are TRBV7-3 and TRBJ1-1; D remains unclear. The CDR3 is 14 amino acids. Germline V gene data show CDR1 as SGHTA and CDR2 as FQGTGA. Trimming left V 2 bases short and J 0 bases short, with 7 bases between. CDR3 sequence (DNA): TGTGCCAGCAGCTTATTATCGTTGAACACTGAAGCTTTCTTT. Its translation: CASSLLSLNTEAFF.

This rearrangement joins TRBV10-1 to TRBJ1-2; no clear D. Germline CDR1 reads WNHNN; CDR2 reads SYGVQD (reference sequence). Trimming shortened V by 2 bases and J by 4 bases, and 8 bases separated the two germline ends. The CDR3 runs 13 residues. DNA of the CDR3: TGCGCCAGCAGTGAGAGTGCGTTCTATGGCTACACCTTC. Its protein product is CASSESAFYGYTF.